A single sample is the source of the 14 T cell receptor beta chains below, sequenced in a study of shared T cell receptors in the human thymus. The assay was immunoSEQ multiplex PCR, and TCRdb's table has in-frame clones only and misses some. The sample lists hundreds of thousands of clones; 85% to 90% were seen once. These data were also filed under a second study, of human thymus T cells.

Sequencing used thymocytes. The receptors were gathered from a boy under two years old with a congenital heart defect.

This clone was recorded once. CDR3 sequence: CASSLWDGQGLNEQFF. CDR3 bases: TGTGCCAGCAGCTTATGGGACGGACAGGGGCTCAATGAGCAGTTCTTC. The chain links TRBV11-2 to TRBJ2-1; TRBD1 agrees at 9 bases. This CDR3 contains 16 residues. With V trimmed by 2 bases and J by 6 bases, 8 bases remained unmatched. The germline V gene encodes CDR1 SGHAT and CDR2 FQNNGV.

This clone was observed a single time. The rearrangement links TRBV6-5 to TRBJ1-2, with D possibly matching TRBD1 (5 bases). The V end was cut by 7 bases, the J end by 9 bases, with 12 bases between. The length of the CDR3 is 11 residues. Germline-derived CDR1 and CDR2 are MNHEY and SVGAGI. For the CDR3, the DNA is TGTGCCAGCAAAGGGGAGGGGAGCTACACCTTC. It translates to CASKGEGSYTF.

V gene TRBV13 combines with J gene TRBJ2-7, with 8 bases fitting TRBD1. With 5 bases clipped from V and 2 bases from J, the junction kept 11 bases outside the gene matches. There are 16 residues in the CDR3. Germline V gene lookup returns CDR1 PRHDT and CDR2 FYEKMQ (reference sequence). This CDR3 reads CASSHPGGAGTYEQYF. The CDR3 coding sequence is TGTGCCAGCAGCCACCCAGGGGGCGCAGGAACCTACGAGCAGTACTTC. Filled out from reference TRBV13 and TRBJ2-7, the complete variable domain reads AAGVIQSPRHLIKEKRETATLKCYPIPRHDTVYWYQQGPGQDPQFLISFYEKMQSDKGSIPDRFSAQQFSDYHSELNMSSLELGDSALYFCASSHPGGAGTYEQYFGPGTRLTVT.

This clone appeared once. CDR3 DNA: TGTGCCAGCAGTTACTCGATCGGCTCTAGCTCCCCTGACAATGAGCAGTTCTTC. Its translation is CASSYSIGSSSPDNEQFF. The rearrangement joins TRBV6-7 to TRBJ2-1; perhaps TRBD2 as D (5 bases). TRBV6-7 belongs to the ORF category, with a function that is uncertain. The V and J ends lost 0 bases and 5 bases respectively, with 20 bases between them. There are 18 residues in the CDR3.

Only one count was recorded for this clone. The chain has TRBV7-3 and TRBJ1-5, with D tentatively TRBD1 (5 bases). The CDR3 is 13 amino acids. Germline assignment: CDR1 SGHTA and CDR2 FQGTGA. Trimming cost V 3 bases and J 4 bases, with 7 bases left between them. CDR3: CASSLGPNQPQHF. DNA of the CDR3: TGTGCCAGCAGCTTGGGGCCTAATCAGCCCCAGCATTTT.

This chain links TRBV27 with TRBJ2-6, with a tentative D call TRBD2 (5 bases). The V and J ends lost 4 bases and 2 bases respectively, with 15 bases between them. There are 17 residues in the CDR3. In germline, CDR1 is MNHEY, CDR2 SMNVEV (reference sequence). CDR3 region: CASSSPRTRAGANVLTF. The CDR3 nucleotides are TGTGCCAGCAGTTCCCCCCGCACGAGGGCTGGGGCCAACGTCCTGACTTTC.

V is TRBV11-2 and J is TRBJ2-7; 10 positions agree with TRBD2. The germline CDR1 and CDR2 sequences are SGHAT and FQNNGV. V shed 3 bases, J shed 0 bases, and the junction held 8 bases outside the gene matches. This CDR3 has 17 amino acids. For the CDR3, the DNA is TGTGCCAGCAGCTTGGGACTAGCGTCGAGAAGCTCCTACGAGCAGTACTTC. This sequence encodes CASSLGLASRSSYEQYF.

This clone came up once. The genes are TRBV4-3 and TRBJ2-7, with D perhaps TRBD2 (5 bases). Germline CDR1 LGHNA, CDR2 YSLEER. The V end lost 1 base, the J end lost 4 bases, and 20 bases lay between the germline ends. The CDR3 covers 17 residues. This chain's CDR3 is CASSQGSPSRALYEQYF. The CDR3 region has the DNA TGCGCCAGCAGCCAAGGAAGTCCGTCGCGGGCACTATACGAGCAGTACTTC.

This clone was counted a single time. This sequence joins TRBV6-6 and TRBJ2-2; 8 positions match TRBD1. The CDR3 covers 14 residues. CDR1 and CDR2 from the germline V gene are MNHNY and SVGAGI (reference sequence). Unmatched junction bases numbered 5, after V lost 6 bases and J lost 5 bases. This CDR3 reads CASSSGQGTGELFF. CDR3 in DNA: TGTGCCAGCAGCTCTGGACAGGGAACCGGGGAGCTGTTTTTT.

The genes are TRBV4-1 and TRBJ2-7; D is unresolved. Per germline, CDR1 MGHRA and CDR2 YSYEKL. The length of the CDR3 is 13 residues. Trimming shortened V by 7 bases and J by 3 bases, and 13 bases separated the two germline ends. The CDR3 DNA reads as TGCGCCAGCACGAAGAGTCCCGACTACGAGCAGTACTTC. This translates into CASTKSPDYEQYF.

J is TRBJ2-5 and V is TRBV2; TRBD2 might be the D (7 bases). Trimming removed 8 bases from V and 4 bases from J, with 32 bases in between. This CDR3 comprises 19 residues. Per germline, CDR1 SNHLY and CDR2 FYNNEI. CDR3 in amino acids: CASGMKGEGRETLLETQYF. In DNA form, the CDR3 reads TGTGCCAGCGGCATGAAGGGGGAAGGGAGGGAGACCCTTTTAGAGACCCAGTACTTC.

This clone was seen a handful of times. J is TRBJ2-7 and V is TRBV10-3; 10 bases match TRBD2. Looked up from germline, CDR1 is ENHRY and CDR2 is SYGVKD. Trimming cost V 10 bases and J 7 bases; bases outside gene matches: 16. This CDR3 has 15 amino acids. The CDR3 loop reads CATSPPSGGLEEQYF. The CDR3 DNA is TGTGCCACCAGCCCCCCTAGCGGGGGACTTGAGGAGCAGTACTTC.

V and J are TRBV10-2 and TRBJ2-5, with D possibly matching TRBD2 (6 bases). The germline V gene encodes CDR1 WSHSY and CDR2 SAAADI. Trimming cost V 8 bases and J 2 bases, with 18 bases left between them. This CDR3 is 15 amino acids long. The CDR3 spells CASEGTAADQETQYF. CDR3 in DNA: TGCGCCAGCGAGGGGACTGCCGCCGATCAAGAGACCCAGTACTTC.

The chain couples TRBV30 to TRBJ2-3; 10 bases are a match to TRBD2. The CDR3 is 14 amino acids. Germline assignment: CDR1 GTSNPN and CDR2 SVGIG (reference sequence). Trimming removed 2 bases from V and 3 bases from J; junction bases left unmatched: 2. The CDR3 loop reads CAWSLSGRTDTQYF. As DNA, the CDR3 is TGTGCCTGGAGTCTTAGCGGGAGGACAGATACGCAGTATTTT.